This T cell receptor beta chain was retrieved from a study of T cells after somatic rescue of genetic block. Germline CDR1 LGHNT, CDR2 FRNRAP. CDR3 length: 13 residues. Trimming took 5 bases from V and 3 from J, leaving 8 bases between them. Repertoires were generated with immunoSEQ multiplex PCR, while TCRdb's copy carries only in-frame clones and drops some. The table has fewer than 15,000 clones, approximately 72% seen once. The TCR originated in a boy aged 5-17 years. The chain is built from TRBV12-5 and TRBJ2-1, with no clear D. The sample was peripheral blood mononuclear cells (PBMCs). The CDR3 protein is CASGLRNYNEQFF. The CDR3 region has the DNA TGTGCTAGTGGTCTCCGGAACTACAATGAGCAGTTCTTC.